The rows below give T cell receptor beta chains drawn from one sample of a study of T cell responses to AZD1222 COVID-19 vaccine. Sequenced by immunoSEQ multiplex PCR; TCRdb stores in-frame clones only, minus some. The data show around 140,000 clones, over 85% seen once. The sequences come from peripheral blood, collected on day 0 of AZD1222 vaccination. Receptors were obtained from an adult in good health. Both conserved end residues are part of each CDR3. The D gene is left open where the match is weak. Size is omitted from some rows. Given values are once, few, many or a class for expanded clones.

clone_size	d_call	v_call	j_call	cdr3_aa	cdr3_nt
NA	NA	TRBV6-5	TRBJ1-1	CASSSVRTDTEAFF	TGTGCCAGCAGTTCCGTCCGGACGGACACTGAAGCTTTCTTT
NA	TRBD1	TRBV2	TRBJ2-1	CASSFDREVGSYNEQFF	TGTGCCAGCAGTTTTGACAGGGAAGTTGGTTCCTACAATGAGCAGTTCTTC
NA	NA	TRBV5-1	TRBJ1-3	CASSLDSYSGNTIYF	TGCGCCAGCAGCTTGGATAGCTACTCTGGAAACACCATATATTTT
NA	TRBD1	TRBV28	TRBJ1-2	CASSFGGQGVKDYGYTF	TGTGCCAGCAGTTTTGGGGGCCAGGGGGTTAAGGACTATGGCTACACCTTC
NA	NA	TRBV10-3	TRBJ2-7	CAISDPGTGSSYEQYF	TGTGCCATCAGTGACCCCGGGACTGGTAGCTCCTACGAGCAGTACTTC
NA	TRBD1	TRBV27	TRBJ1-5	CASSLSQGASQPQHF	TGTGCCAGCAGTTTATCGCAGGGGGCGAGTCAGCCCCAGCATTTT
once	NA	TRBV7-2	TRBJ2-7	CASSPIWQRHYYEQYF	TGTGCCAGCAGCCCAATATGGCAGAGACACTACTACGAGCAGTACTTC
NA	TRBD1	TRBV12-3/TRBV12-4	TRBJ1-1	CASSPGTGRTAFF	TGTGCCAGCAGTCCAGGGACAGGGCGGACGGCTTTCTTT
few	NA	TRBV28	TRBJ2-1	CASSFGDPSSYNEQFF	TGTGCCAGCAGTTTTGGGGATCCCTCCTCCTACAATGAGCAGTTCTTC
once	TRBD1	TRBV29-1	TRBJ1-1	CSATDRVNTEAFF	TGCAGCGCTACGGACAGGGTGAACACTGAAGCTTTCTTT
NA	TRBD2	TRBV11-2	TRBJ2-1	CASRGLAGGHNEQFF	TGTGCCAGCAGGGGACTAGCGGGAGGTCACAATGAGCAGTTCTTC
NA	NA	TRBV19	TRBJ1-3	CASSMWPKGRNTIYF	TGTGCCAGTAGTATGTGGCCGAAAGGGAGAAACACCATATATTTT
NA	TRBD1	TRBV5-1	TRBJ2-7	CASGSTGVSYEQYF	TGCGCCAGCGGCTCGACAGGGGTCTCCTACGAGCAGTACTTC
NA	TRBD1	TRBV5-4	TRBJ2-7	CASSLKGQGPAKQYF	TGTGCCAGCAGCTTGAAGGGACAGGGGCCTGCGAAGCAGTACTTC
NA	NA	TRBV28	TRBJ2-7	CASSFAGYEQYF	TGTGCCAGCAGTTTCGCCGGCTACGAGCAGTACTTC
NA	NA	TRBV2	TRBJ2-7	CASGDYEQYF	TGTGCCAGCGGGGATTACGAGCAGTACTTC
NA	NA	TRBV6-5	TRBJ1-2	CASGEASYTF	TGTGCCAGCGGGGAGGCGAGCTACACCTTC